These 3 T cell receptor beta chains share one sample of origin, sequenced in a study of CD8 T cells in Susac syndrome. An input of roughly 0.45 to 1 ug of RNA was subjected to reverse transcription using random hexamers. Each CDR3 protein is one row after TCRdb ran MiXCR on the immunoSEQ multiplex PCR reads. The sample contains 130,000 or so distinct CDR3 sequences, roughly 80% of which appear only once. Source material: CD8+ T cells from PBMCs. Receptor source: a human donor with multiple sclerosis.

The CDR3 is CAISGPRGSTGYTF. DNA of the CDR3: TGTGCCATCAGTGGGCCTCGAGGGTCGACTGGCTACACCTTC. The rearrangement links TRBV10-3 to TRBJ1-2; no reliable D call. This CDR3 spans 14 amino acids. Germline V gives CDR1 ENHRY, CDR2 SYGVKD. With 4 bases removed from V and 7 bases from J, the gap between germline ends came to 16 bases.

This sequence joins TRBV13 and TRBJ2-7; 10 bases fit TRBD1. Germline trimming cut 8 bases from V and 3 bases from J; bases unmatched to any gene: 4. The V gene's germline CDR1 is PRHDT and CDR2 FYEKMQ (reference sequence). This CDR3 contains 13 residues. This CDR3 is CASRGTGVYEQYF. In nucleotides, the CDR3 is TGTGCCAGCCGAGGGACAGGGGTCTACGAGCAGTACTTC.

The chain uses TRBV11-2 and TRBJ1-3; D gene ambiguous. Germline assignment: CDR1 SGHAT and CDR2 FQNNGV. The CDR3 has 16 amino acids. V lost 5 bases and J 4 bases, leaving 18 bases between the germline ends. The CDR3 here is CASSAPPSGDGNTIYF. CDR3 coding DNA: TGTGCCAGCAGCGCTCCCCCCTCCGGAGACGGAAACACCATATATTTT.